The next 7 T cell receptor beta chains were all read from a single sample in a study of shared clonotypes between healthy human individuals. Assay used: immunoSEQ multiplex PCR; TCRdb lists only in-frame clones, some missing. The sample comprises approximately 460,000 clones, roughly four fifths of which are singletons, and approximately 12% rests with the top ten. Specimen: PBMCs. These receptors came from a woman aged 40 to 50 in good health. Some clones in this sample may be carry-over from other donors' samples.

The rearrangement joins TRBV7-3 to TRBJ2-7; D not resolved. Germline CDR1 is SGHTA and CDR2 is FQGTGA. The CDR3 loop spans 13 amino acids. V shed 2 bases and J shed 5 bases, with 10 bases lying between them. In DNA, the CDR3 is TGTGCCAGCAGCTTAGGTACCTCTGACGAGCAGTACTTC. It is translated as CASSLGTSDEQYF.

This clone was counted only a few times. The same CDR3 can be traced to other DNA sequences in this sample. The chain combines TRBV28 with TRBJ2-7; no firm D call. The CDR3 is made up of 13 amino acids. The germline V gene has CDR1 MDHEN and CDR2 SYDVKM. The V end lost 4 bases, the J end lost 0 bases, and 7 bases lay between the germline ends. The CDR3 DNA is TGTGCCAGCAGTTCTCCGGCCTCCTACGAGCAGTACTTC. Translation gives CASSSPASYEQYF.

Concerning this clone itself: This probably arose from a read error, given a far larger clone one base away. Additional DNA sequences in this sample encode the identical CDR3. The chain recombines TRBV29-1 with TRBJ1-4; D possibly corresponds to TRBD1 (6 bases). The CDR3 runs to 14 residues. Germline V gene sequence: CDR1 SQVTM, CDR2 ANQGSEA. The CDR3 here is CSVEAVGGVEKLFF. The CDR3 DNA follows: TGTAGCGTTGAAGCGGTGGGGGGCGTTGAAAAACTGTTTTTT.

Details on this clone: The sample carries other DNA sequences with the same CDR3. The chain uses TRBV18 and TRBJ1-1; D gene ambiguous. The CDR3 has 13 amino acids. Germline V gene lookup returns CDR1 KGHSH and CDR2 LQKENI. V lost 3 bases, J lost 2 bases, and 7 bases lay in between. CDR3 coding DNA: TGTGCCAGCTCACCGGGTGCAAACACTGAAGCTTTCTTT. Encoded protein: CASSPGANTEAFF.

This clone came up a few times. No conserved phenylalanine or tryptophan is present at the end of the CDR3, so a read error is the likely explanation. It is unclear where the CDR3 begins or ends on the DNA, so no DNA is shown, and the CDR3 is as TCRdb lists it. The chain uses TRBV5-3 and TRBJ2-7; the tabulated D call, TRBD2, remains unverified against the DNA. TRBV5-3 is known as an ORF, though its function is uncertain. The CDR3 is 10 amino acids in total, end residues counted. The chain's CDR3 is CARSFGLGRI.

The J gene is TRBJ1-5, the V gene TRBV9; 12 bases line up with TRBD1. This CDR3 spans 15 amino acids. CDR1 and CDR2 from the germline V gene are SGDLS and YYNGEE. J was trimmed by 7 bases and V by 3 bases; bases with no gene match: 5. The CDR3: CASSGGQGAGQPQHF. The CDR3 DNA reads TGTGCCAGCAGCGGGGGACAGGGGGCAGGACAGCCCCAGCATTTT. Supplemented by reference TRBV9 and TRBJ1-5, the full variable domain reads DSGVTQTPKHLITATGQRVTLRCSPRSGDLSVYWYQQSLDQGLQFLIQYYNGEERAKGNILERFSAQQFPDLHSELNLSSLELGDSALYFCASSGGQGAGQPQHFGDGTRLSIL.

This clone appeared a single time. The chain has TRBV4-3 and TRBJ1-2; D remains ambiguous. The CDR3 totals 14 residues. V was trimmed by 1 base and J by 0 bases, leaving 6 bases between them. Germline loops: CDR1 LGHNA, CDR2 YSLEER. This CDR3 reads CASSQGVSNYGYTF. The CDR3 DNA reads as TGCGCCAGCAGCCAAGGAGTTTCTAACTATGGCTACACCTTC.